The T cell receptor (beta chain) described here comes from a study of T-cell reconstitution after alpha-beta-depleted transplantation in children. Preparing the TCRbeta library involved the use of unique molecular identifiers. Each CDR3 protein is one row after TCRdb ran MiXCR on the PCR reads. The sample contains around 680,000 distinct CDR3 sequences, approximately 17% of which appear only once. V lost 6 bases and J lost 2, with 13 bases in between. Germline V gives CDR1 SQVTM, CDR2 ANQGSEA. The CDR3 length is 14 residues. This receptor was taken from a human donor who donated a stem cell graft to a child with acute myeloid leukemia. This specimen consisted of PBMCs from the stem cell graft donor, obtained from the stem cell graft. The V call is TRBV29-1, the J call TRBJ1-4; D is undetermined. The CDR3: CSVPLGSTNEKLFF. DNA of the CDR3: TGCAGCGTGCCCTTGGGGTCTACTAATGAAAAACTGTTTTTT.